The 2 T cell receptor beta chains below were found in one sample sequenced in a study of shared clonotypes between healthy human individuals. TCRdb's copy holds only in-frame clones and misses some; the assay was immunoSEQ multiplex PCR. The data hold about 990,000 clones, with around 78% observed a single time. The specimen sequenced was memory CD4+ T cells from PBMCs. Subset reported: CD45RA-negative fraction. The receptors were sampled from a man between 18 and 35 years old in good health. Some clones in this sample may be carry-over from other donors' samples.

This chain uses TRBV6-1 with TRBJ1-1; TRBD1 aligns across 7 bases. Germline V CDR1 and CDR2: MNHNS, SASEGT. The CDR3 has 15 residues. J lost 3 bases, V lost 6 bases, and 10 bases had no gene match. CDR3 amino acids: CASREQGGIDTEAFF. In DNA, the CDR3 is TGTGCCAGCAGAGAGCAAGGGGGCATTGACACTGAAGCTTTCTTT.

The chain couples TRBV4-1 to TRBJ1-2, with a tentative D call TRBD1 (5 bases). With 2 bases removed from V and 5 bases from J, the gap between germline ends came to 15 bases. Germline-derived CDR1 and CDR2 are MGHRA and YSYEKL. The CDR3 spans 15 residues. The CDR3 region has the DNA TGCGCCAGCAGCCAATTGGGGCCTAGGGAATATGGCTACACCTTC. Its translation: CASSQLGPREYGYTF.